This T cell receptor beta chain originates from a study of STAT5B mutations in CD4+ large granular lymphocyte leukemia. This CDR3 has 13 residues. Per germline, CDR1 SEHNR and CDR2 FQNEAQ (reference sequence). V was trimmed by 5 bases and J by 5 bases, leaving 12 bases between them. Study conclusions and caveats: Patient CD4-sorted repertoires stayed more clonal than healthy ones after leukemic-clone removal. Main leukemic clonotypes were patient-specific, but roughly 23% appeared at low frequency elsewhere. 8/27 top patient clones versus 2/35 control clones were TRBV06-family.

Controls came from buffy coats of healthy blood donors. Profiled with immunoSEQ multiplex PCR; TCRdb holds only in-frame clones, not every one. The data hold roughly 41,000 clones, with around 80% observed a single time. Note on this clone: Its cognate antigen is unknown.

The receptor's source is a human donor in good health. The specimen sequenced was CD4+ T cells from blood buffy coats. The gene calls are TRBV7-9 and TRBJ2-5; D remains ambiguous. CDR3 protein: CASSLQLGETQYF. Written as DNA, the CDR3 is TGTGCCAGCAGCCTCCAGTTGGGGGAGACCCAGTACTTC.